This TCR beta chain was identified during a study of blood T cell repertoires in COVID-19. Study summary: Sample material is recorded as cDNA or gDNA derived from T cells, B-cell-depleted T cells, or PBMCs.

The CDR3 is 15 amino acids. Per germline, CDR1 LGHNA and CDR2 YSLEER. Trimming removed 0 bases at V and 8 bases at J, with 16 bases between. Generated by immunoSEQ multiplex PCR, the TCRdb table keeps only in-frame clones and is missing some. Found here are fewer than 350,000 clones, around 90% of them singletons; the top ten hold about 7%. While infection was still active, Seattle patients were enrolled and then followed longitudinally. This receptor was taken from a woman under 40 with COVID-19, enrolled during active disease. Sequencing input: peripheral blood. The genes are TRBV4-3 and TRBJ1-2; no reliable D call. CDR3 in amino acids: CASSQDSGRTQGYTF. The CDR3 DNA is TGCGCCAGCAGCCAAGATAGTGGGAGGACCCAAGGCTACACCTTC.